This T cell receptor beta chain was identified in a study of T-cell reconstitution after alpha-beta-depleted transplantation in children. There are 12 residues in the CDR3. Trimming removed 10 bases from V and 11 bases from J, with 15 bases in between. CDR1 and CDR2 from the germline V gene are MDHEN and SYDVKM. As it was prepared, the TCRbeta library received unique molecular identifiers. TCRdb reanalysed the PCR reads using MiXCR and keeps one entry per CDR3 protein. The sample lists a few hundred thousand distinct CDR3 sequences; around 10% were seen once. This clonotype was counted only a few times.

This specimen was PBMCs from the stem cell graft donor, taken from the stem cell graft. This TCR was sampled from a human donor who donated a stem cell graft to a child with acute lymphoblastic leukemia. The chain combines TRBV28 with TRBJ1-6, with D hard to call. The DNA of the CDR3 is TGTGCCACCACGTCGGGGAGCGCACCCCTCCACTTT. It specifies CATTSGSAPLHF. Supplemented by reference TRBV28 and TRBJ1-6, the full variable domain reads DVKVTQSSRYLVKRTGEKVFLECVQDMDHENMFWYRQDPGLGLRLIYFSYDVKMKEKGDIPEGYSVSREKKERFSLILESASTNQTSMYLCATTSGSAPLHFGNGTRLTVT.